One TCR beta chain is described in this entry. This record belongs to a study of low-dose radiotherapy and immunotherapy resistance in tumors. The V end lost 3 bases, the J end lost 3 bases, and 12 bases lay between the germline ends. Germline V gene lookup returns CDR1 MNHNY and CDR2 SVGAGI (reference sequence). CDR3 length: 15 residues. The time point was: before trial treatment. TRAV and TRBV primers primed cDNA for both TCRalpha and TCRbeta. With a V-primer adapter and a constant-region primer, TCRs were amplified for around 20 PCR cycles. From the reads, TCRdb called clonotypes with MiXCR, one entry per CDR3 protein. The repertoire consists of over 65,000 distinct CDR3 sequences, with roughly 19% occurring once and the leading ten covering about 2.8%.

The chain couples TRBV6-6 to TRBJ1-5, with TRBD1 as a possible D gene (5 bases). The material was PBMCs, obtained before treatment. The sequence came from a male donor with prostate cancer. The DNA for the CDR3 is TGTGCCAGCAGTTATGACGGGGGATTCAATCAGCCCCAGCATTTT. Encoded protein: CASSYDGGFNQPQHF.